The T cell receptor beta chain under discussion was sequenced for a study of a mutant IDH1 vaccine in newly diagnosed glioma. The overall study: Radiotherapy alone preceded vaccination by 4-6 weeks; alternatively, vaccination started with temozolomide cycles. Earlier care involved radiotherapy, temozolomide, or both, and the majority received both. Findings and limits, study-wide: Vaccine-induced responses were seen in 85% to 95% of patients, spanning several MHC alleles.

The repertoire was sequenced with immunoSEQ multiplex PCR; TCRdb's copy has only in-frame clones and lacks some. This table holds 120,000 or so clones, around 77% found once. Germline CDR1 is SGHNT and CDR2 is YENEEA. Trimming took 5 bases from V and 0 from J, leaving 11 bases between them. CDR3 size: 14 residues. With respect to this clone: Its antigen remains unidentified.

The time point was: week 11, during vaccination. Every single dose of the vaccine, 300 ug of mutant IDH1 20-mer peptide, came with topical imiquimod. Donors harbored newly found WHO grade 3 or 4 IDH1-mutant, ATRX-lost astrocytomas. This receptor was identified in a man in his forties with glioma. The chain couples TRBV11-3 to TRBJ2-7; possible D gene TRBD1, 5 bases. This specimen was PBMCs, taken from a glioma patient whose treatment included an IDH1 peptide vaccine. CDR3 protein: CASSQRGISYEQYF. CDR3 nucleotide sequence: TGTGCCAGCAGCCAAAGGGGAATCTCCTACGAGCAGTACTTC.